Listed below are T cell receptor beta chains from one sample, sequenced in a study of shared clonotypes between healthy human individuals. TCRdb's copy holds only in-frame clones and misses some; the assay was immunoSEQ multiplex PCR. The table records around 940,000 clones, more than 75% of them present only once. The sequencing sample was made of memory CD4+ T cells sorted from blood. These TCRs come from a man younger than 35 in good health. The CDR3 runs from the conserved cysteine through the conserved F or W. Each record gives: J gene, V gene, CDR3 protein.

TRBJ2-5	TRBV5-1	CASSLVSRGAQETQYF
TRBJ1-1	TRBV5-5	CASSFVAGNTEAFF
TRBJ2-5	TRBV5-1	CASSLGGQQQETQYF
TRBJ1-1	TRBV5-1	CASSRAGGQGTEAFF
TRBJ2-5	TRBV30	CAWSGQRARETQYF
TRBJ1-3	TRBV28	CASSLSYGGYSGNTIYF
TRBJ2-1	TRBV2	CASSDRGEQFF
TRBJ1-1	TRBV5-6	CASSPLDRDETEAFF
TRBJ1-6	TRBV6-6	CASTPTLGSPLHF
TRBJ2-7	TRBV18	CASSPLEASGSTEQYF
TRBJ1-3	TRBV27	CASSLSAGLGNTIYF
TRBJ1-6	TRBV7-9	CASSLWDRDNSPLHF
TRBJ2-1	TRBV5-8	CASTRGDTNYNEQFF
TRBJ2-3	TRBV25-1	CASSVAGRDTQYF
TRBJ1-2	TRBV5-6	CASSSTGTGRGYGYTF
TRBJ1-3	TRBV27	CASRTLSGNTIYF
TRBJ2-3	TRBV28	CASSSGSTDTQYF
TRBJ1-1	TRBV6-1	CASSEPFEAFF
TRBJ2-1	TRBV10-3	CAISDPEAGKLNEQFF
TRBJ2-7	TRBV7-2	CASSRLAGAVYEQYF
TRBJ2-7	TRBV29-1	CSVLQTGPGEQYF
TRBJ2-2	TRBV5-6	CASSLTRTGELFF
TRBJ2-3	TRBV18	CASSLLAGTDTQYF
TRBJ2-1	TRBV10-3	CAIRGSGQVGEQFF
TRBJ2-3	TRBV18	CASSPPGTSSTDTQYF
TRBJ2-3	TRBV12-5	CASGLNRGGTDTQYF
TRBJ2-2	TRBV6-5	CASRPGLAGTGELFF
TRBJ1-5	TRBV27	CASSRWTGVGNQPQHF
TRBJ2-1	TRBV7-2	CASSLGTRGNEQFF
TRBJ2-3	TRBV2	CASSERVAGGDKDTQYF
TRBJ2-7	TRBV5-1	CASSLGGRSLEQYF
TRBJ2-7	TRBV4-1	CASSQDLGTYEQYF
TRBJ2-7	TRBV6-1	CASSRQAYEQYF
TRBJ2-7	TRBV5-4	CASSARGRRWIYEQYF
TRBJ1-4	TRBV7-2	CASSSQTGSSEKLFF
TRBJ2-5	TRBV2	CASRRPGETQYF
TRBJ2-3	TRBV7-2	CASSRSQRDTQYF
TRBJ2-6	TRBV2	CASSEVGQVNVLTF
TRBJ2-5	TRBV19	CASSSWGGQETQYF
TRBJ2-5	TRBV7-9	CASSLGGQQETQYF
TRBJ2-3	TRBV9	CASSVDWDPSRDTQYF
TRBJ2-7	TRBV5-1	CASSLAQASTYEQYF
TRBJ1-2	TRBV5-1	CASSLGGGDGYTF
TRBJ1-4	TRBV6-5	CASSTRGGEKLFF